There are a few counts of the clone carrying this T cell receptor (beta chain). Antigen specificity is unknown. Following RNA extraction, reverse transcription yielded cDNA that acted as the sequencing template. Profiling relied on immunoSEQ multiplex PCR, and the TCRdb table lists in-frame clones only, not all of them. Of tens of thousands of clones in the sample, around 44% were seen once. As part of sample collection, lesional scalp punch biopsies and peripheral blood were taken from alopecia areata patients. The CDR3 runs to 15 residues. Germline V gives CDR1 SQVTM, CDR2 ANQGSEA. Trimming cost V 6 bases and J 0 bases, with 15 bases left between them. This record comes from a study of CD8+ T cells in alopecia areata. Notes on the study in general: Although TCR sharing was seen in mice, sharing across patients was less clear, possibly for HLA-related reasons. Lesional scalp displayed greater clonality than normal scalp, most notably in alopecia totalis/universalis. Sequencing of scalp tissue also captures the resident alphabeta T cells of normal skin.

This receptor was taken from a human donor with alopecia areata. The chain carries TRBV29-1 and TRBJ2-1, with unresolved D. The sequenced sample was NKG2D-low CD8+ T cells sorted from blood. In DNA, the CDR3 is TGCAGCGTGGTATCTTCAGAGAGCTCCTACAATGAGCAGTTCTTC. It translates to CSVVSSESSYNEQFF.